A selection of T cell receptor beta chains follows, all from one sample in a study of blood T cell repertoires in COVID-19. Assay used: immunoSEQ multiplex PCR; TCRdb lists only in-frame clones, some missing. In the table there are about 64,000 clones, around 90% of which are singletons. Sequencing was carried out using peripheral blood. These receptors all come from a woman aged 55-70 years with COVID-19, enrolled during active disease. Each CDR3 is given with its conserved first and last residue. The D gene is left open where the match is weak. Part of the rows lack a size; the others show once, few, many or a class for expanded clones.

CASSLGLADTGELFF	TGCGCCAGCAGCCTCGGGCTAGCGGACACCGGGGAGCTGTTTTTT	TRBV5-1	TRBD2	TRBJ2-2	.
CASSVGVADNEQFF	TGTGCCAGCAGCGTAGGGGTAGCAGACAATGAGCAGTTCTTC	TRBV9	.	TRBJ2-1	.
CAISEQGQGYEQYF	TGTGCCATCAGTGAGCAGGGACAGGGGTACGAGCAGTACTTC	TRBV10-3	TRBD1	TRBJ2-7	.
CAWGRDRNTEAFF	TGTGCCTGGGGTAGAGACAGGAACACTGAAGCTTTCTTT	TRBV30	.	TRBJ1-1	.
CASSYEAGFYHEQFF	TGTGCCAGCAGTTACGAGGCAGGGTTTTACCATGAGCAGTTCTTC	TRBV6-5	.	TRBJ2-1	.
CASSTFRLAGDKETQYF	TGTGCCAGCAGTACCTTCCGACTAGCGGGGGATAAAGAGACCCAGTACTTC	TRBV27	TRBD2	TRBJ2-5	.
CAWSLGADRAFF	TGTGCCTGGAGTCTAGGGGCAGATCGGGCTTTCTTT	TRBV30	.	TRBJ1-1	.
CASSLDFSGNTIYF	TGTGCCAGCAGCTTGGACTTTTCTGGAAACACCATATATTTT	TRBV5-4	.	TRBJ1-3	.
CAILTRSGEQYF	TGTGCCATCTTGACCCGATCGGGGGAGCAGTACTTC	TRBV27	.	TRBJ2-7	.
CASSYRQGATSTEAFF	TGTGCCAGCAGTTACAGACAGGGGGCGACCTCCACTGAAGCTTTCTTT	TRBV6-5	TRBD1	TRBJ1-1	.
CASSFSVLQYF	TGTGCCAGCAGCTTTAGCGTCCTCCAGTATTTT	TRBV7-9	.	TRBJ2-3	.
CASLPPAGAAYEQYF	TGTGCCAGCTTACCACCGGCGGGGGCGGCCTACGAGCAGTACTTC	TRBV18	.	TRBJ2-7	.
CASNLGQWAYEQYF	TGTGCCAGCAACCTGGGGCAATGGGCCTACGAGCAGTACTTC	TRBV11-2	.	TRBJ2-7	.
CASSQRPTGSRDEQFF	TGCGCCAGCAGCCAACGCCCAACAGGGTCGAGGGATGAGCAGTTCTTC	TRBV4-3	.	TRBJ2-1	.
CAISAGTSADTQYF	TGTGCCATCAGTGCCGGGACTAGCGCCGATACGCAGTATTTT	TRBV10-3	TRBD2	TRBJ2-3	.
CASSRDTNRDYEQYF	TGTGCCAGCTCCCGGGACACCAATCGAGATTACGAGCAGTACTTC	TRBV27	.	TRBJ2-7	.
CASTQIERGYGYTF	TGTGCCAGCACCCAGATCGAAAGGGGCTATGGCTACACCTTC	TRBV28	.	TRBJ1-2	.
CASSEGQGGVTEAFF	TGTGCCAGCAGTGAAGGGCAGGGTGGGGTCACTGAAGCTTTCTTT	TRBV6-1	.	TRBJ1-1	.
CAWSHWQANSPLHF	TGTGCCTGGAGTCACTGGCAGGCGAATTCACCCCTCCACTTT	TRBV30	.	TRBJ1-6	.
CASSYRIRAEGNTIYF	TGTGCCAGCAGTTACCGGATCCGCGCGGAGGGAAACACCATATATTTT	TRBV6-2/TRBV6-3	.	TRBJ1-3	.
CASSPTSGGGETQYF	TGTGCCAGCAGCCCGACTAGCGGAGGGGGAGAGACCCAGTACTTC	TRBV5-8	TRBD2	TRBJ2-5	many
CSASPTSGASYEQYF	TGCAGTGCTAGTCCGACTAGCGGGGCTAGCTACGAGCAGTACTTC	TRBV20-1	TRBD2	TRBJ2-7	.
CSVRTYGGTETQYF	TGCAGCGTGCGAACGTATGGGGGCACGGAGACCCAGTACTTC	TRBV29-1	.	TRBJ2-5	.
CASSRTSGGQTQYF	TGTGCCAGCAGCCGGACTAGCGGGGGACAGACCCAGTACTTC	TRBV3-1/TRBV3-2	TRBD2	TRBJ2-5	.
CASSLGTGEADEQYF	TGTGCCAGCAGTCTCGGGACAGGGGAGGCGGACGAGCAGTACTTC	TRBV28	TRBD1	TRBJ2-7	.
CAIIPLLSGTGSTEAFF	TGTGCCATCATCCCACTTTTATCAGGAACGGGAAGCACTGAAGCTTTCTTT	TRBV2	.	TRBJ1-1	.
CASSPSGGNNEQFF	TGTGCCAGCAGCCCTAGCGGGGGGAACAATGAGCAGTTCTTC	TRBV5-4	TRBD2	TRBJ2-1	.
CASSLTTSGRNGDTQYF	TGTGCCAGCAGCTTAACAACTAGCGGGAGGAATGGCGATACGCAGTATTTT	TRBV7-9	TRBD2	TRBJ2-3	once
CASSLDRQSSYNSPLHF	TGCGCCAGCAGCCTCGACAGGCAGAGCTCCTATAATTCACCCCTCCACTTT	TRBV10-1	.	TRBJ1-6	few
CASRVSGGASYNEQFF	TGTGCCAGCAGGGTTAGCGGGGGGGCGAGCTACAATGAGCAGTTCTTC	TRBV5-4	TRBD2	TRBJ2-1	.
CASSPAAGFREKLFF	TGTGCCAGCAGCCCAGCAGCGGGGTTCCGAGAAAAACTGTTTTTT	TRBV7-2	.	TRBJ1-4	.
CASKGEALVTGHLSYNEQFF	TGCGCCAGCAAGGGCGAGGCTTTGGTAACGGGACATCTCTCCTACAATGAGCAGTTCTTC	TRBV5-1	.	TRBJ2-1	.
CAGGLAGGTQYF	TGTGCCGGGGGACTAGCGGGCGGTACGCAGTATTTT	TRBV19	TRBD2	TRBJ2-3	once
CATSEWGDANTGELFF	TGTGCCACCAGTGAATGGGGAGACGCGAACACCGGGGAGCTGTTTTTT	TRBV24-1	.	TRBJ2-2	.
CAIEDGRAQEQYF	TGTGCCATCGAGGACGGGAGGGCCCAGGAGCAGTACTTC	TRBV10-3	TRBD2	TRBJ2-7	.
CASSSTSGYEQYF	TGTGCCAGCAGTTCGACTAGCGGCTACGAGCAGTACTTC	TRBV27	TRBD2	TRBJ2-7	.